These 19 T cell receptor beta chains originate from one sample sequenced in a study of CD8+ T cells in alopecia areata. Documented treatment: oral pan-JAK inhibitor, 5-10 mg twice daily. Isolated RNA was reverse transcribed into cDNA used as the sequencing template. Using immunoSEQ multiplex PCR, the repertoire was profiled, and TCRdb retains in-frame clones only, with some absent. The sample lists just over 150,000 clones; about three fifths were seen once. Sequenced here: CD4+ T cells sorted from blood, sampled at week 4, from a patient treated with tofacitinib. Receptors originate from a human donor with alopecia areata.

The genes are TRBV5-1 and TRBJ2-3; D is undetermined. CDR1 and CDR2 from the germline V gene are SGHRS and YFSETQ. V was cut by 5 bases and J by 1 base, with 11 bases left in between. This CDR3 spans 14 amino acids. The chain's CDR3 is CASRVELGTDTQYF. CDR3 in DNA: TGCGCCAGCAGGGTAGAGCTTGGCACAGATACGCAGTATTTT.

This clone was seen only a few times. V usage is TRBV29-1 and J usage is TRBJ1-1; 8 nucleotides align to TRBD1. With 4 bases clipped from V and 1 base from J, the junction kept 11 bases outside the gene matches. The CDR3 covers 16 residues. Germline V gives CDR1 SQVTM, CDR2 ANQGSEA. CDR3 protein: CSVVSGQGLWNTEAFF. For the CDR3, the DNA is TGCAGCGTTGTCTCTGGACAGGGCCTCTGGAACACTGAAGCTTTCTTT.

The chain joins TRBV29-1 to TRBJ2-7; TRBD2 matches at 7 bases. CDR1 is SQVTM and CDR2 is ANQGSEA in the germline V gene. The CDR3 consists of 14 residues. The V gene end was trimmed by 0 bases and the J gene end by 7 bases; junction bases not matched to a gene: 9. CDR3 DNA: TGCAGCGTTGAAGACCCCAGCGGGGTTGATGAGCAGTACTTC. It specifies CSVEDPSGVDEQYF.

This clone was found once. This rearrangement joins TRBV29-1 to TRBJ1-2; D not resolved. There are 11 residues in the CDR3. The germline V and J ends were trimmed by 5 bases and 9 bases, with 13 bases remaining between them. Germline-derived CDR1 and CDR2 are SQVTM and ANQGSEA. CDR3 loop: CSVSGSLSYTF. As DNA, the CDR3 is TGCAGCGTTTCGGGCAGTCTCAGCTACACCTTC.

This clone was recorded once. CDR3 sequence: CASSPTLGGWDTQYF. CDR3 bases: TGTGCCAGCAGCCCGACGTTGGGGGGGTGGGATACGCAGTATTTT. The J gene is TRBJ2-3, the V gene TRBV7-8; 7 bases agree with TRBD2. Germline trimming cut 5 bases from V and 6 bases from J; bases unmatched to any gene: 11. The CDR3 covers 15 residues. The V gene's germline CDR1 is SGHVS and CDR2 FQNEAQ.

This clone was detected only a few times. In nucleotides, the CDR3 is TGTGCCTGGAGTCCAGGGGGCACTGAAGCTTTCTTT. Protein sequence: CAWSPGGTEAFF. The chain combines TRBV30 with TRBJ1-1; 7 positions match TRBD1. CDR1 is GTSNPN, CDR2 SVGIG, per germline (reference sequence). Germline trimming cut 2 bases from V and 4 bases from J; bases unmatched to any gene: 1. The length of the CDR3 is 12 residues.

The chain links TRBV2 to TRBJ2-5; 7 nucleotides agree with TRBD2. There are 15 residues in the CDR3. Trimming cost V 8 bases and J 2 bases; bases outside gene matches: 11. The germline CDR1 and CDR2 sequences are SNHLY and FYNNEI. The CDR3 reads CASPRRAGPQETQYF. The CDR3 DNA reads TGTGCCAGCCCCCGGCGAGCGGGGCCACAAGAGACCCAGTACTTC. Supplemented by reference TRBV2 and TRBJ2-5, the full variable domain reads EPEVTQTPSHQVTQMGQEVILRCVPISNHLYFYWYRQILGQKVEFLVSFYNNEISEKSEIFDDQFSVERPDGSNFTLKIRSTKLEDSAMYFCASPRRAGPQETQYFGPGTRLLVL.

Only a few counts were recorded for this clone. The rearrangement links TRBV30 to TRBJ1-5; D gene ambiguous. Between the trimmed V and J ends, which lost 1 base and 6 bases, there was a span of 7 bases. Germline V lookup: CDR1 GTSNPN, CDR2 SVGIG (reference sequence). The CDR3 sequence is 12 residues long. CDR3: CAWSAPTQPQHF. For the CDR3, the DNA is TGTGCCTGGAGTGCTCCAACTCAGCCCCAGCATTTT.

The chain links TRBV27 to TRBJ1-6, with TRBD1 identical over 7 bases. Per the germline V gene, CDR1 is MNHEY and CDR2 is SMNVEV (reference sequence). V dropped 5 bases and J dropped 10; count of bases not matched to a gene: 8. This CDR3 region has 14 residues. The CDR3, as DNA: TGTGCCAGCAGTATGACAGGGTTCTACTCACCCCTCCACTTT. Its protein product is CASSMTGFYSPLHF.

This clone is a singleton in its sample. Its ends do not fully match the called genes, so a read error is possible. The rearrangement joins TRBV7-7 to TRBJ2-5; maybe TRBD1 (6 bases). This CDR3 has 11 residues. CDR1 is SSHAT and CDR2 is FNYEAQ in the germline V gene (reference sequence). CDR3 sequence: CASSLGGTQYF. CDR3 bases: TGTGCTAGCAGCTTAGGGGGGACCCAGTACTTC.

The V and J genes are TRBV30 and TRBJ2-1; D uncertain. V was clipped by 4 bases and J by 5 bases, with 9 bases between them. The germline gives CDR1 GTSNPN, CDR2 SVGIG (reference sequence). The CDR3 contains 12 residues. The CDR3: CAWNDFNNEQFF. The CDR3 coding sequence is TGTGCCTGGAACGACTTTAACAATGAGCAGTTCTTC.

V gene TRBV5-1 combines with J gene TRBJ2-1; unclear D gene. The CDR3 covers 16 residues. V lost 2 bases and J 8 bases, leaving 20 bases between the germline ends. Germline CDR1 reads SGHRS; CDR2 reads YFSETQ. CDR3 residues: CASSFGSATGTDEQFF. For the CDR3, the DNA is TGCGCCAGCAGCTTTGGGTCCGCAACCGGTACAGATGAGCAGTTCTTC.

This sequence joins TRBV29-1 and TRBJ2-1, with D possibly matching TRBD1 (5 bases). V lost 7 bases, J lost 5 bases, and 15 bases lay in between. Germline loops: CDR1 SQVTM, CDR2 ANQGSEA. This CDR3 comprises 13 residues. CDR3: CSARRGPDNEQFF. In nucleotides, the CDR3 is TGCAGCGCCCGAAGGGGTCCCGACAATGAGCAGTTCTTC.

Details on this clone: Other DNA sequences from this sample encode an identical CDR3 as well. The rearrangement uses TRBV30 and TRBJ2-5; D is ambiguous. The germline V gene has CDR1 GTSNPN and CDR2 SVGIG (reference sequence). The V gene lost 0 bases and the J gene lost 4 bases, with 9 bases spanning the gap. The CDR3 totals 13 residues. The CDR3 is CAWSVRPGETQYF. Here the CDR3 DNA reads TGTGCCTGGAGTGTACGTCCGGGAGAGACCCAGTACTTC.

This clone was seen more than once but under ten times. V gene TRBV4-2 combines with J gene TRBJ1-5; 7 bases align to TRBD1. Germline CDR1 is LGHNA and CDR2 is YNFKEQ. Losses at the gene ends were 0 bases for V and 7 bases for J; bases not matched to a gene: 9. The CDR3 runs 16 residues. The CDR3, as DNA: TGTGCCAGCAGCCAAGATCCAGGACAGGTACGGCAGCCCCAGCATTTT. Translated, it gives CASSQDPGQVRQPQHF.

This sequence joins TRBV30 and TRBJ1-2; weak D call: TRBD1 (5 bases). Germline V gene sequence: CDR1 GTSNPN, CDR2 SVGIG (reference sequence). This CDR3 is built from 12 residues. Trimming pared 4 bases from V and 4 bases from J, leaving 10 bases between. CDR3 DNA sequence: TGTGCCTGGACCGTTGACAGCTATGGCTACACCTTC. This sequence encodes CAWTVDSYGYTF.

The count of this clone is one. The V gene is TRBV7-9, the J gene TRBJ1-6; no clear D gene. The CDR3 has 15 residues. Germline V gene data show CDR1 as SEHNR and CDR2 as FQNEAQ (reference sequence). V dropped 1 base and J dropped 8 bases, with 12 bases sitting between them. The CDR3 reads CASSLGQAEHSPLHF. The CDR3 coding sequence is TGTGCCAGCAGCTTAGGGCAGGCCGAACATTCACCCCTCCACTTT.

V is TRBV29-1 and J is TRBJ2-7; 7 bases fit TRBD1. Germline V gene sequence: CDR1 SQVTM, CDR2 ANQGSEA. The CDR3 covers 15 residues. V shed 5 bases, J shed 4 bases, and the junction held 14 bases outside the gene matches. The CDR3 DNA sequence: TGCAGCGTTCTGGACAGGTTCGGGGCAATTTACGAGCAGTACTTC. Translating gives CSVLDRFGAIYEQYF.

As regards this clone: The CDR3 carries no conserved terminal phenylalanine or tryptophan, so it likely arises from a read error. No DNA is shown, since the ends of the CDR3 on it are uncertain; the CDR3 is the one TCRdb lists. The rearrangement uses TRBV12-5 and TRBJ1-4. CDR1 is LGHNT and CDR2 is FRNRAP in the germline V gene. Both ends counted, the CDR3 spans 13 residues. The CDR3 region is CASGLDSGTVREI.